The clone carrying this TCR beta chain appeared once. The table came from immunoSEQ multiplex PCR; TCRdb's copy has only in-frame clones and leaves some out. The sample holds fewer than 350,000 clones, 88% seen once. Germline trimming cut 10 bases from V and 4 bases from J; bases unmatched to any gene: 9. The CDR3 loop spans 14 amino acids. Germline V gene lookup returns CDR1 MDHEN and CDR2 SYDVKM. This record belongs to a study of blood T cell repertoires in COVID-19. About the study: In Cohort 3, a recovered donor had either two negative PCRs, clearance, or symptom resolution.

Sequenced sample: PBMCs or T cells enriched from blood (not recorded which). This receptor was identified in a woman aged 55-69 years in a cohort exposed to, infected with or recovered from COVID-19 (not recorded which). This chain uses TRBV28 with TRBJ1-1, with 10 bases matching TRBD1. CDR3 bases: TGTGCCACTTCGACAGGGGGCGTCTTCACTGAAGCTTTCTTT. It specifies CATSTGGVFTEAFF. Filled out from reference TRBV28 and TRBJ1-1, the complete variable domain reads DVKVTQSSRYLVKRTGEKVFLECVQDMDHENMFWYRQDPGLGLRLIYFSYDVKMKEKGDIPEGYSVSREKKERFSLILESASTNQTSMYLCATSTGGVFTEAFFGQGTRLTVV.